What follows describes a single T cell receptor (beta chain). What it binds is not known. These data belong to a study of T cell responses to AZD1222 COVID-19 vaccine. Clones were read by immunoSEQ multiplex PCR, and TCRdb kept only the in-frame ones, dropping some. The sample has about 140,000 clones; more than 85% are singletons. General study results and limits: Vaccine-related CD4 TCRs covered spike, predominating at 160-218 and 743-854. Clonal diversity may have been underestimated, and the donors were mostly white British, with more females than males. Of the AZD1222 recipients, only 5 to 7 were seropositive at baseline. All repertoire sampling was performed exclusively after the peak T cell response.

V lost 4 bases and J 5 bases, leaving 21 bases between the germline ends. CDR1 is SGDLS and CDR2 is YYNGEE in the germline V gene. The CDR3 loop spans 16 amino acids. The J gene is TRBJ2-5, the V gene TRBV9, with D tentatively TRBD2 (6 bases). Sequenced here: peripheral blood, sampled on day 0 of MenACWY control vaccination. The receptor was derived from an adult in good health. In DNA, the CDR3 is TGTGCCAGCAGCATATTCCCGGGAGCGGGTGGGGAGACCCAGTACTTC. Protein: CASSIFPGAGGETQYF.